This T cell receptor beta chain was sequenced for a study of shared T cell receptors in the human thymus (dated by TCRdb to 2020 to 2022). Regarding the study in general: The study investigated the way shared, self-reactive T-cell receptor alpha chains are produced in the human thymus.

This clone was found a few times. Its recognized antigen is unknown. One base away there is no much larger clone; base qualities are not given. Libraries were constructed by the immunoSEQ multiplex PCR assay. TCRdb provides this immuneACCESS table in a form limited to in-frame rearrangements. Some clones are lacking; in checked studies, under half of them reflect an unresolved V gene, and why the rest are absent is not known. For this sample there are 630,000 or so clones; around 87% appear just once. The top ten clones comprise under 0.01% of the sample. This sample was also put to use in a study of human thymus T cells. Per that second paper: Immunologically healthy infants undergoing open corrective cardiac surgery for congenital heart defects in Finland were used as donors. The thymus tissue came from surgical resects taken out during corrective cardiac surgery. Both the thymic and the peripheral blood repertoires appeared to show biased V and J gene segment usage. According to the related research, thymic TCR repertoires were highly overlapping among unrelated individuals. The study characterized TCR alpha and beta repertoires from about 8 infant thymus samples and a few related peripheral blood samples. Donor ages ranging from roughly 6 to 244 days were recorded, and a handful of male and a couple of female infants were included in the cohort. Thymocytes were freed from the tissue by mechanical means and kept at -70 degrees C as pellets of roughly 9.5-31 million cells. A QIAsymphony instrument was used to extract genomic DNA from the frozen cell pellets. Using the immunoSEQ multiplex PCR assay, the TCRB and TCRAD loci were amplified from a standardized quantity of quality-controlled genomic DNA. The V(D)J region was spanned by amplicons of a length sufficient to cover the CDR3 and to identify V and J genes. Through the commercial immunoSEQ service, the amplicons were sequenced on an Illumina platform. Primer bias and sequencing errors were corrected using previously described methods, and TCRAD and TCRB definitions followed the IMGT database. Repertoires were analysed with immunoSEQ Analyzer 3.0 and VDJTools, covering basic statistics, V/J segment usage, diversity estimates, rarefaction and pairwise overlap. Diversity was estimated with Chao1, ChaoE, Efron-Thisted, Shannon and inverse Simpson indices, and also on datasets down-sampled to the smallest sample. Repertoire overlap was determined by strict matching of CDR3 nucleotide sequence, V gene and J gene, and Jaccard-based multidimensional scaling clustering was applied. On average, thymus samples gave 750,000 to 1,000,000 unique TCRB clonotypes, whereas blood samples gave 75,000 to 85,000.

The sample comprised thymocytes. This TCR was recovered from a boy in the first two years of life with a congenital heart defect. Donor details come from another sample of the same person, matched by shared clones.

The CDR3 protein: CASRTLGESRNEQFF. The DNA sequence is as follows: TGTGCCAGTAGGACACTAGGTGAGTCGAGGAATGAGCAGTTCTTC. The sequence is built from TRBV19 and TRBJ2-1; the D gene is possibly TRBD2, with 5 bases matching. Taken from cysteine to phenylalanine, the CDR3 has 15 residues. Only the CDR3 portion is preserved as DNA: 45 bases, with reading frame beginning at the first base. V loses 6 bases, J loses 7 bases, and the germline ends lie 19 bases apart. Via the germline V gene (reference sequence), CDR1 is LNHDA and CDR2 SQIVND.